This T cell receptor beta chain was recovered during a study of T-cell reconstitution after alpha-beta-depleted transplantation in children. Study-wide points: Surviving recipient T cells and intrathymic progenitors accounted for some patients' high TCRbeta diversity at day 60. Roughly two months post-transplant, alpha-beta T cells reportedly originated from several hundred graft clones that had expanded. One year after transplant, T-cell counts and diversity came mostly from newly produced T cells.

Unique molecular identifiers were incorporated when the TCRbeta library was constructed. MiXCR, run by TCRdb on the PCR reads, gives a single entry per CDR3 protein. The profile shows about 830,000 distinct CDR3 sequences, under 20% of them singletons. This clonotype was counted a few times. Its matching antigen is unknown. The CDR3 runs 15 residues. V trimming: 5 bases; J trimming: 3 bases; junction bases outside the gene matches: 7. In germline, CDR1 is SGHVS, CDR2 FQNEAQ. This clonotype was obtained from a male patient between 5 and 17 years old who had a stem cell transplant for acute lymphoblastic leukemia, so the T cells may come from the graft donor. The chain couples TRBV7-8 to TRBJ2-5; 9 bases are a match to TRBD1. The material was PBMCs, mostly from graft donor cells, obtained 360 days after TCRalphabeta/CD19-depleted stem cell transplant. The CDR3 reads CASSPKRTGEETQYF. CDR3 DNA sequence: TGTGCCAGCAGCCCTAAAAGGACAGGGGAAGAGACCCAGTACTTC.